A selection of T cell receptor beta chains follows, all from one sample in a study of blood T cell repertoires in COVID-19. Generated by immunoSEQ multiplex PCR, the TCRdb table keeps only in-frame clones and is missing some. This table holds about 200,000 clones, roughly 82% found once. Material: peripheral blood. These receptors all stem from a human donor in a cohort sampled during active COVID-19. Both conserved end residues are part of each CDR3. The order of the fields is clone size, J gene, V gene, D gene, CDR3 protein, CDR3 DNA. D genes are given only for firm matches. Clone size is given for some rows only: seen once, a few or many times, or a class if the clone is expanded.

clone size: many; J gene: TRBJ2-5; V gene: TRBV7-8; D gene: TRBD2; CDR3 protein: CASSWTSGSSQETQYF; CDR3 DNA: TGTGCCAGCAGCTGGACTAGCGGGAGTAGCCAAGAGACCCAGTACTTC
clone size: -; J gene: TRBJ2-5; V gene: TRBV28; D gene: -; CDR3 protein: CASRLGGKETQYF; CDR3 DNA: TGTGCCAGCCGCCTTGGGGGCAAGGAGACCCAGTACTTC
clone size: -; J gene: TRBJ1-5; V gene: TRBV18; D gene: TRBD1; CDR3 protein: CASSRGQPWGNQPQHF; CDR3 DNA: TGTGCCAGCTCACGGGGACAGCCCTGGGGCAATCAGCCCCAGCATTTT
clone size: -; J gene: TRBJ2-7; V gene: TRBV3-1/TRBV3-2; D gene: TRBD2; CDR3 protein: CASSQGYVAGASEQYF; CDR3 DNA: TGTGCCAGCAGCCAAGGGTATGTAGCGGGAGCTTCGGAGCAGTACTTC
clone size: -; J gene: TRBJ2-7; V gene: TRBV14; D gene: -; CDR3 protein: CASSQIGGYEQYF; CDR3 DNA: TGTGCCAGCAGCCAAATCGGCGGCTACGAGCAGTACTTC
clone size: -; J gene: TRBJ1-1; V gene: TRBV4-1; D gene: -; CDR3 protein: CASSHSAGTGNTEAFF; CDR3 DNA: TGCGCCAGCAGCCATTCCGCCGGGACTGGGAACACTGAAGCTTTCTTT
clone size: -; J gene: TRBJ1-3; V gene: TRBV2; D gene: TRBD1; CDR3 protein: CASSRDRGTNTIYF; CDR3 DNA: TGTGCCAGCAGCCGGGACAGGGGGACAAACACCATATATTTT
clone size: once; J gene: TRBJ2-2; V gene: TRBV5-1; D gene: -; CDR3 protein: CASSYSSSANTGELFF; CDR3 DNA: TGCGCCAGCAGTTACAGCTCCTCCGCGAACACCGGGGAGCTGTTTTTT
clone size: -; J gene: TRBJ2-7; V gene: TRBV28; D gene: TRBD2; CDR3 protein: CASSTGLAGENWYEQYF; CDR3 DNA: TGTGCCAGCAGTACGGGACTAGCGGGAGAGAACTGGTACGAGCAGTACTTC
clone size: few; J gene: TRBJ2-7; V gene: TRBV28; D gene: TRBD1; CDR3 protein: CASSFGTASYEQYF; CDR3 DNA: TGTGCCAGCAGTTTCGGGACAGCTTCCTACGAGCAGTACTTC
clone size: many; J gene: TRBJ2-7; V gene: TRBV7-9; D gene: -; CDR3 protein: CASSWISGEQYF; CDR3 DNA: TGTGCCAGCAGCTGGATTAGCGGCGAGCAGTACTTC
clone size: -; J gene: TRBJ1-5; V gene: TRBV6-2/TRBV6-3; D gene: -; CDR3 protein: CASSFAAARNQPQHF; CDR3 DNA: TGTGCCAGCAGTTTTGCGGCGGCCCGCAATCAGCCCCAGCATTTT
clone size: -; J gene: TRBJ2-1; V gene: TRBV28; D gene: -; CDR3 protein: CASSRRPRTYNEQFF; CDR3 DNA: TGTGCCAGCAGTAGACGGCCGAGGACCTACAATGAGCAGTTCTTC
clone size: -; J gene: TRBJ2-1; V gene: TRBV2; D gene: TRBD2; CDR3 protein: CASSQLAGVLNEQFF; CDR3 DNA: TGTGCCAGCTCCCAACTAGCGGGAGTTCTCAATGAGCAGTTCTTC
clone size: -; J gene: TRBJ2-3; V gene: TRBV5-1; D gene: TRBD2; CDR3 protein: CASQPGTSGLTSTDTQYF; CDR3 DNA: TGCGCCAGCCAACCCGGGACTAGCGGGTTGACTAGCACAGATACGCAGTATTTT
clone size: -; J gene: TRBJ2-7; V gene: TRBV5-1; D gene: TRBD2; CDR3 protein: CASRLGLGYEQYF; CDR3 DNA: TGCGCCAGCAGATTGGGACTAGGCTACGAGCAGTACTTC
clone size: -; J gene: TRBJ2-3; V gene: TRBV2; D gene: TRBD2; CDR3 protein: CASVGLAGTDTQYF; CDR3 DNA: TGTGCCAGCGTCGGACTAGCGGGCACAGATACGCAGTATTTT
clone size: -; J gene: TRBJ2-7; V gene: TRBV27; D gene: -; CDR3 protein: CASSYLGGVRYEQYF; CDR3 DNA: TGTGCCAGCAGTTATCTCGGGGGAGTTCGGTACGAGCAGTACTTC
clone size: few; J gene: TRBJ2-7; V gene: TRBV5-1; D gene: TRBD2; CDR3 protein: CASSAGLAGPYEQYF; CDR3 DNA: TGCGCCAGCAGCGCGGGACTAGCGGGTCCCTACGAGCAGTACTTC
clone size: few; J gene: TRBJ1-6; V gene: TRBV10-2; D gene: TRBD1; CDR3 protein: CASSERTGEANSPLHF; CDR3 DNA: TGCGCCAGCAGTGAAAGGACAGGGGAGGCTAATTCACCCCTCCACTTT
clone size: few; J gene: TRBJ2-7; V gene: TRBV10-3; D gene: TRBD1; CDR3 protein: CAISESGGIENEQYF; CDR3 DNA: TGTGCCATCAGTGAGTCAGGGGGCATTGAGAACGAGCAGTACTTC
clone size: -; J gene: TRBJ2-7; V gene: TRBV30; D gene: TRBD1; CDR3 protein: CAWSRGTGPFEQYF; CDR3 DNA: TGTGCCTGGAGTCGAGGGACAGGGCCCTTCGAGCAGTACTTC
clone size: many; J gene: TRBJ2-1; V gene: TRBV20-1; D gene: TRBD2; CDR3 protein: CSASGSREGLADEQFF; CDR3 DNA: TGCAGTGCTAGTGGGAGTCGGGAGGGCCTGGCAGATGAGCAGTTCTTC
clone size: -; J gene: TRBJ2-3; V gene: TRBV11-2; D gene: TRBD2; CDR3 protein: CASTKTSGRRDTQYF; CDR3 DNA: TGTGCCAGCACCAAGACTAGCGGCCGACGCGATACGCAGTATTTT
clone size: -; J gene: TRBJ2-1; V gene: TRBV5-1; D gene: -; CDR3 protein: CASSLGGRDQFF; CDR3 DNA: TGCGCCAGCAGCTTAGGGGGGAGGGATCAGTTCTTC
clone size: -; J gene: TRBJ2-2; V gene: TRBV5-1; D gene: TRBD1; CDR3 protein: CASSLNTGGTGELFF; CDR3 DNA: TGCGCCAGCAGCTTAAATACAGGGGGCACCGGGGAGCTGTTTTTT
clone size: -; J gene: TRBJ2-2; V gene: TRBV7-9; D gene: TRBD2; CDR3 protein: CASSFLAGAVGELFF; CDR3 DNA: TGTGCCAGCAGCTTTCTGGCGGGAGCGGTCGGGGAGCTGTTTTTT
clone size: -; J gene: TRBJ1-1; V gene: TRBV5-1; D gene: TRBD1; CDR3 protein: CASSTGGSLNTEAFF; CDR3 DNA: TGCGCCAGCAGCACAGGGGGCAGTCTGAACACTGAAGCTTTCTTT
clone size: -; J gene: TRBJ2-3; V gene: TRBV7-9; D gene: -; CDR3 protein: CASSFIFGSVPDTQYF; CDR3 DNA: TGTGCCAGCAGCTTTATCTTCGGTAGTGTCCCAGATACGCAGTATTTT
clone size: -; J gene: TRBJ2-5; V gene: TRBV25-1; D gene: TRBD1; CDR3 protein: CASSEGTGVGETQYF; CDR3 DNA: TGTGCCAGCAGTGAAGGGACAGGGGTCGGAGAGACCCAGTACTTC
clone size: -; J gene: TRBJ2-3; V gene: TRBV14; D gene: TRBD2; CDR3 protein: CASSQGLAGPTDTQYF; CDR3 DNA: TGTGCCAGCAGCCAAGGGCTAGCGGGACCCACAGATACGCAGTATTTT
clone size: -; J gene: TRBJ2-7; V gene: TRBV30; D gene: -; CDR3 protein: CAWSVAGSYEQYF; CDR3 DNA: TGTGCCTGGAGTGTCGCAGGTTCCTACGAGCAGTACTTC
clone size: -; J gene: TRBJ2-7; V gene: TRBV2; D gene: TRBD2; CDR3 protein: CASRGTSGTYEQYF; CDR3 DNA: TGTGCCAGCAGGGGGACTAGCGGGACCTACGAGCAGTACTTC
clone size: -; J gene: TRBJ2-7; V gene: TRBV2; D gene: -; CDR3 protein: CASRNTILGYEQYF; CDR3 DNA: TGTGCCAGCAGGAATACTATTCTAGGCTACGAGCAGTACTTC
clone size: -; J gene: TRBJ2-7; V gene: TRBV18; D gene: -; CDR3 protein: CASSLTRYEQYF; CDR3 DNA: TGTGCCAGCTCACTAACGCGGTACGAGCAGTACTTC
clone size: -; J gene: TRBJ2-7; V gene: TRBV29-1; D gene: TRBD1; CDR3 protein: CSVGQGAGYEQYF; CDR3 DNA: TGCAGCGTTGGACAGGGGGCGGGCTACGAGCAGTACTTC